This paragraph reports one T cell receptor beta chain. Its antigen is still unknown. The data stem from a study of T-cell memory formation after mild COVID-19. Study details: Among the donors, TCR clusters were largely specific to each donor. Whole-study results and caveats: Pre-infection memory harbored some responding clones, suggesting cross-reactive memory joined. From day 15 to 85, contracting clones were balanced between CD4 and CD8, whereas later expanders leaned toward CD4+.

Germline trimming cut 5 bases from V and 7 bases from J; bases unmatched to any gene: 10. This CDR3 comprises 15 residues. Looked up from germline, CDR1 is SGHTA and CDR2 is FQGNSA. TCRdb itself ran the 5' RACE reads through MiXCR, one entry per CDR3 protein. The repertoire holds around 150,000 distinct CDR3 sequences, with about a third as singletons. The sample comprised PBMCs or a T cell subset sorted from them (not recorded which). The chain joins TRBV7-2 to TRBJ1-4; the match to TRBD1 covers 7 bases. This receptor was identified in an adult woman who had mild COVID-19 (a few samples of this study predate the infection). Cell type and time point are not known. The chain's CDR3 is CASSPQGAGGEKLFF. Here the CDR3 DNA reads TGTGCCAGCAGCCCACAAGGGGCAGGGGGTGAAAAACTGTTTTTT.